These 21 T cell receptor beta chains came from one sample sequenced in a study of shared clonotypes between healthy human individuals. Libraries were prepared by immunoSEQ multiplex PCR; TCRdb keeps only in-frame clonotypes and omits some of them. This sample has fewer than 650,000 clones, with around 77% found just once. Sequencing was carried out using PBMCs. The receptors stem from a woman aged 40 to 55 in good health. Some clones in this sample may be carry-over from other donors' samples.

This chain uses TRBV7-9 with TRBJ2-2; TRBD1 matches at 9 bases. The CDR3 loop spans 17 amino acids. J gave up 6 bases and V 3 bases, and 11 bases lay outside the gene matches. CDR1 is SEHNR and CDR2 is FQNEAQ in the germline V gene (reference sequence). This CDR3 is CASSFPRQGVVSGELFF. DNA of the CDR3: TGTGCCAGCAGCTTCCCAAGACAGGGGGTTGTTTCCGGGGAGCTGTTTTTT.

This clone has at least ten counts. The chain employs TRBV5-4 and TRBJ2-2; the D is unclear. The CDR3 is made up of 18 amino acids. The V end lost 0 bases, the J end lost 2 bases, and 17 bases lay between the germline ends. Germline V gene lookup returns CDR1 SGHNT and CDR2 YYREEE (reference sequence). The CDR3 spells CASSLGTIGTFNTGELFF. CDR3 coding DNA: TGTGCCAGCAGCTTGGGCACAATCGGAACTTTTAACACCGGGGAGCTGTTTTTT.

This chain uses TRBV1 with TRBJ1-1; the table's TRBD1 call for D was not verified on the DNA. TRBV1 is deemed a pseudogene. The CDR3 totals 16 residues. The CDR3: CTSSPRTAIENTEAFF. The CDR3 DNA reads TGCACCAGCAGCCCCCGGACAGCCATCGAGAACACTGAAGCTTTCTTT.

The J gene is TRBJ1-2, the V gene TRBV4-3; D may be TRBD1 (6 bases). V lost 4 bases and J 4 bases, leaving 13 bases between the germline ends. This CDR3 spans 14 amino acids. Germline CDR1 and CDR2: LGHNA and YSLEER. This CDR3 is CASSPLRGPYGYTF. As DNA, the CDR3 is TGCGCCAGCAGCCCCCTCAGGGGCCCCTATGGCTACACCTTC.

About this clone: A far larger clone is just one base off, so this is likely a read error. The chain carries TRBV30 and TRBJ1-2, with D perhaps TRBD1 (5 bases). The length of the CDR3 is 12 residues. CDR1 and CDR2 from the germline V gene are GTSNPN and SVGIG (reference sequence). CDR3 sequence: CACRDGNYGYTF. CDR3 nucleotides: TGTGCGTGCCGGGACGGTAACTATGGCTACACCTTC. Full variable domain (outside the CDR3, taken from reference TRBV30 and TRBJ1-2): SQTIHQWPATLVQPVGSPLSLECTVEGTSNPNLYWYRQAAGRGLQLLFYSVGIGQISSEVPQNLSASRPQDRQFILSSKKLLLSDSGFYLCACRDGNYGYTFGSGTRLTVV.

The CDR3 nucleotides are TGTGCCAGCAGCCGCCCAACAGGGGACAACTATGGCTACACCTTC. It specifies CASSRPTGDNYGYTF. The J gene is TRBJ1-2, the V gene TRBV7-2, with TRBD1 matching over 7 bases. The CDR3 is 15 amino acids. Per the germline V gene, CDR1 is SGHTA and CDR2 is FQGNSA. J was trimmed by 2 bases and V by 5 bases; bases with no gene match: 8.

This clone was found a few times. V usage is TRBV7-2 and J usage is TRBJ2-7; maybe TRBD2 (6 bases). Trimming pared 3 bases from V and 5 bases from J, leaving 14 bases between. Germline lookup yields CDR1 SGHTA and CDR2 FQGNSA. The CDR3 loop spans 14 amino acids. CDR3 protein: CASSLPRTGDEQYF. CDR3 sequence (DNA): TGTGCCAGCAGCTTGCCCCGGACGGGAGACGAGCAGTACTTC.

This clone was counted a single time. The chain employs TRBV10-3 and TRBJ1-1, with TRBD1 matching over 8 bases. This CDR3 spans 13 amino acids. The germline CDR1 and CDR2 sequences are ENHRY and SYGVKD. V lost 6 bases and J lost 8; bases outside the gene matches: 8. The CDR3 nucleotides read TGTGCCATCAGGGCCCCGGACAGGGAAGAAGCTTTCTTT. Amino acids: CAIRAPDREEAFF.

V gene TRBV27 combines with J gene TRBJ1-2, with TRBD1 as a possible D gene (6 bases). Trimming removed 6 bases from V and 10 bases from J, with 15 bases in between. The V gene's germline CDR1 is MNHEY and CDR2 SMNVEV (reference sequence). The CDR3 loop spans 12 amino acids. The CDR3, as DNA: TGTGCCAGCAGCTCGACAGGTCTTTACTACACCTTC. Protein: CASSSTGLYYTF.

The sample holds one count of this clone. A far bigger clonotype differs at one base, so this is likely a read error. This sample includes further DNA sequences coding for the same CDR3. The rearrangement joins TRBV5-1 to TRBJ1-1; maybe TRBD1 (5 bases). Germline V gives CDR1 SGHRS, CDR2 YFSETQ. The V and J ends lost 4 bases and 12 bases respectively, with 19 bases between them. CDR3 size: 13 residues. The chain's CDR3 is CASSLWGANRPFF. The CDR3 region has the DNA TGCGCCAGCAGCCTGTGGGGTGCCAACAGGCCTTTCTTT.

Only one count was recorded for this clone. Written as DNA, the CDR3 is TGTGCCTGGAGTGCTGGGGTCACCGGGGAGCTGTTTTTT. It codes for CAWSAGVTGELFF. The gene calls are TRBV30 and TRBJ2-2, with D hard to call. The CDR3 covers 13 residues. Germline V gene lookup returns CDR1 GTSNPN and CDR2 SVGIG (reference sequence). V was trimmed by 1 base and J by 4 bases, leaving 7 bases between them. The full variable domain, completed using reference TRBV30 and TRBJ2-2, is SQTIHQWPATLVQPVGSPLSLECTVEGTSNPNLYWYRQAAGRGLQLLFYSVGIGQISSEVPQNLSASRPQDRQFILSSKKLLLSDSGFYLCAWSAGVTGELFFGEGSRLTVL.

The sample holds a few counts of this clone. CDR3: CASSLRQGLEQPQHF. For the CDR3, the DNA is TGTGCCAGCAGTCTCCGACAGGGTTTAGAACAGCCCCAGCATTTT. The gene calls are TRBV6-1 and TRBJ1-5; 7 bases align to TRBD1. CDR3 length: 15 residues. Germline CDR1 is MNHNS and CDR2 is SASEGT. J gave up 7 bases and V 5 bases, and 11 bases lay outside the gene matches.

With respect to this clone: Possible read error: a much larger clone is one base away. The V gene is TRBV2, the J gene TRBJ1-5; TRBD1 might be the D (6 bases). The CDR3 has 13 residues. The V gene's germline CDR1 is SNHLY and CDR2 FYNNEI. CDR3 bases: TGTGCCAGCAGCCGGGACACAGGTCAGCCCCAGAATTTT. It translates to CASSRDTGQPQNF.

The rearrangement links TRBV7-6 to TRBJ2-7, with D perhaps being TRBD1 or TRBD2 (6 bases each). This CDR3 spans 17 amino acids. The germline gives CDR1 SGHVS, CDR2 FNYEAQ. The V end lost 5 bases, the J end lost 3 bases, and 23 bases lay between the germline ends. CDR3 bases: TGTGCCAGCAGCCCTTTGGGGGGCCCGCGGGACTTCTACGAGCAGTACTTC. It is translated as CASSPLGGPRDFYEQYF.

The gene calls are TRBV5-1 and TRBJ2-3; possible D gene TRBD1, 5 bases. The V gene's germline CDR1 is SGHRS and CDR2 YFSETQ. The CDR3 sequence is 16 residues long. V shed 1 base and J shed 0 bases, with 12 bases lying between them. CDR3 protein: CASSLTGTTSTDTQYF. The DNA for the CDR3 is TGCGCCAGCAGCTTGACAGGAACCACTAGCACAGATACGCAGTATTTT.

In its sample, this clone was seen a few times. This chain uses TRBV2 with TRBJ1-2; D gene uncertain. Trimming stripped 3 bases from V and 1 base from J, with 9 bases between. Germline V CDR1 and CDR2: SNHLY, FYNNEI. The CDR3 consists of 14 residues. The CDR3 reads CASSELTDNYGYTF. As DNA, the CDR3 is TGTGCCAGCAGTGAGCTCACAGATAACTATGGCTACACCTTC.

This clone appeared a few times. This CDR3 is CASSVGGSSGANVLTF. The CDR3 DNA sequence: TGTGCCAGCAGTGTGGGCGGCAGCTCTGGGGCCAACGTCCTGACTTTC. The chain joins TRBV6-4 to TRBJ2-6; D is unclear. Per the germline V gene, CDR1 is MRHNA and CDR2 is SNTAGT. V lost 4 bases, J lost 0 bases, and 10 bases lay in between. The CDR3 has 16 amino acids.

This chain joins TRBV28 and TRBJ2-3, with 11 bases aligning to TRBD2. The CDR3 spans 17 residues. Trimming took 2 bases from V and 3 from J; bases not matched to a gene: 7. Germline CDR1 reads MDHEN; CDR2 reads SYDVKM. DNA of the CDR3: TGTGCCAGCAGTTTACCTATAGCGGGAGGGCTGACAGATACGCAGTATTTT. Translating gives CASSLPIAGGLTDTQYF.

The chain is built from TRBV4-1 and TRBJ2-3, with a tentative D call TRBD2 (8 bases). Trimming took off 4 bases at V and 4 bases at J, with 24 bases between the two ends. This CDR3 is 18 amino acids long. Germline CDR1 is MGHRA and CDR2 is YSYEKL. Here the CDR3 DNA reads TGCGCCAGCAGCCTAAGGGGGGGTAGCGGGACAGACGCAGATACGCAGTATTTT. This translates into CASSLRGGSGTDADTQYF.

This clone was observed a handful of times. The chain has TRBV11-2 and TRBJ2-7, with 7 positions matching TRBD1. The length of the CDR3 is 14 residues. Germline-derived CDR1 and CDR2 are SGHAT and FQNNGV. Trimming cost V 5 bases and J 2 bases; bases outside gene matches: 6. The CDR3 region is CASSARDRAYEQYF. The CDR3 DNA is TGTGCCAGCAGCGCCCGGGACAGAGCCTACGAGCAGTACTTC.

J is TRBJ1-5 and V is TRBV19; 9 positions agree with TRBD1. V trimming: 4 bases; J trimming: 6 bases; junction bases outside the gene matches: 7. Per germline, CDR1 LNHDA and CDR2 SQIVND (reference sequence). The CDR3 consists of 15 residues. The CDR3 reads CASSTGTGSVQPQHF. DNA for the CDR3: TGTGCCAGTAGTACAGGGACAGGGTCAGTTCAGCCCCAGCATTTT.